A selection of T cell receptor beta chains follows, all from one sample in a study of Graves' ophthalmopathy and Graves' hyperthyroidism. Each CDR3 protein gets one entry after TCRdb re-called the multiplex PCR reads with MiXCR. This sample carries hundreds of thousands of distinct CDR3 sequences, around 42% of them seen once, and the ten largest clones take around 43%. Sequenced sample: peripheral blood. These receptors all come from an adult man with Graves' ophthalmopathy. CDR3s include the opening cysteine and the closing phenylalanine or tryptophan. The D gene is left open where the match is weak. Some rows mark clone size as missing; the rest say once, few, many or name a class of expanded clone.

>TRBJ1-6|15|.|TRBV9|.
TGCGCCAGCAGCCGGGCCGGGACAATCGATTCACCCCTCCACTTT
CASSRAGTIDSPLHF
>TRBJ1-2|14|.|TRBV2|.
TGTGCCAGCAGGGCGGGACTCGTGAACTATGGCTACACCTTC
CASRAGLVNYGYTF
>TRBJ2-7|14|.|TRBV5-4|.
TGTGCCAGCAGCTTGCCTGGGAGAGGATACGAGCAGTACTTC
CASSLPGRGYEQYF
>TRBJ2-1|12|.|TRBV11-2|.
TGTGCCAGCAGCTTAGCATTTAGCGTGCAGTTCTTC
CASSLAFSVQFF
>TRBJ2-5|13|.|TRBV20-1|few
TGCAGTGTCCACTTGGGGGAGGAAGAGACCCAGTACTTC
CSVHLGEEETQYF
>TRBJ2-5|11|.|TRBV5-1|.
TGCGCCAGCAGCTTGGAGAGTGCCCAGTACTTC
CASSLESAQYF
>TRBJ2-7|13|.|TRBV29-1|few
TGCAGCGTTGTGAGTGGGAGCCCCTACGAGCAGTACTTC
CSVVSGSPYEQYF
>TRBJ1-6|19|TRBD1|TRBV7-9|few
TGTGCCAGCAGCTTAGCCGGGACAGGGGCCCACTCCTATAATTCACCCCTCCACTTT
CASSLAGTGAHSYNSPLHF
>TRBJ1-4|15|.|TRBV5-1|.
TGCGCCAGCAGCTTGACAGGACAGCTCAATGAAAAACTGTTTTTT
CASSLTGQLNEKLFF
>TRBJ1-4|15|.|TRBV13|few
TGTGCCAGCAGCTCCCGGCCAGGAAGGGGTGAAAAACTGTTTTTT
CASSSRPGRGEKLFF
>TRBJ2-2|15|TRBD1|TRBV7-8|.
TGTGCCAGCAGCTTCTCCGGGACAGAGACCGGGGAGCTGTTTTTT
CASSFSGTETGELFF
>TRBJ1-1|13|.|TRBV7-6|.
TGTGCCAGCAGCTCACTTGGACAGAATGAAGCTTTCTTT
CASSSLGQNEAFF
>TRBJ1-2|14|.|TRBV7-9|once
TGTGCCAGCAGCTGGGACGAGGGGGGCTATGGCTACACCTTC
CASSWDEGGYGYTF
>TRBJ1-2|13|.|TRBV9|.
TGTGCCAGCAGCCAACGGGAGTACTATGGCTACACCTTC
CASSQREYYGYTF
>TRBJ1-5|14|.|TRBV5-8|few
TGCGCCAGCAGCCAAGAAGTACGCAATCAGCCCCAGCATTTT
CASSQEVRNQPQHF
>TRBJ2-7|13|.|TRBV6-5|few
TGTGCCAGCAGCAACAGACAGACCTACGAGCAGTACTTC
CASSNRQTYEQYF
>TRBJ1-1|15|.|TRBV29-1|many
TGCAGCGTTGAGGGGCAGGGAGGTCGGAACACTGAAGCTTTCTTT
CSVEGQGGRNTEAFF
>TRBJ1-2|13|.|TRBV10-3|many
TGTGCCATCAGTGAATGGGGCGTCTATGGCTACACCTTC
CAISEWGVYGYTF
>TRBJ1-5|15|.|TRBV20-1|few
TGCAGTGCCACCCGGACCGACGATGGCAATCAGCCCCAGCATTTT
CSATRTDDGNQPQHF
>TRBJ1-1|13|.|TRBV19|.
TGTGCCAGTAGTCCCGCAGGGAACACTGAAGCTTTCTTT
CASSPAGNTEAFF
>TRBJ1-3|15|.|TRBV11-3|once
TGTGCCAGCAGCCGGGTTAAAACCGGGAGAAACACCATATATTTT
CASSRVKTGRNTIYF
>TRBJ1-5|17|.|TRBV7-9|.
TGTGCCAGCAGCTTAGGTGAAGGGGGAAGAGGCAATCAGCCCCAGCATTTT
CASSLGEGGRGNQPQHF
>TRBJ1-6|14|TRBD1|TRBV7-9|.
TGTGCCAGCAGCCATGGGACAGGGGTCCCACCCCTCCACTTT
CASSHGTGVPPLHF
>TRBJ2-3|10|.|TRBV29-1|.
TGCAGCGGGGGGACAGATACGCAGTATTTT
CSGGTDTQYF
>TRBJ2-2|14|TRBD2|TRBV29-1|few
TGCAGCGTTGAGGGGGGGACTAGGACCGGGGAGCTGTTTTTT
CSVEGGTRTGELFF
>TRBJ2-5|12|.|TRBV10-2|.
TGCGCCAGCGGGGCTCAGCAAGAGACCCAGTACTTC
CASGAQQETQYF
>TRBJ2-7|13|.|TRBV2|few
TGTGCCAGCAGTTCATCGAAGGGGGGAGAGCAGTACTTC
CASSSSKGGEQYF
>TRBJ2-3|14|.|TRBV2|.
TGTGCCAGCAGCCCACAGGGACGGACAGATACGCAGTATTTT
CASSPQGRTDTQYF
>TRBJ2-5|14|TRBD1|TRBV7-3|few
TGTGCCAGCAGCTTACAGGGGGAGACAAAGACCCAGTACTTC
CASSLQGETKTQYF
>TRBJ1-5|12|.|TRBV20-1|few
TGCAGTGCTAGAGTCAGCAATCAGCCCCAGCATTTT
CSARVSNQPQHF
>TRBJ2-5|14|.|TRBV29-1|.
TGCAGCGTTGAGAGTACAGGGCCCCGGGAGACCCAGTACTTC
CSVESTGPRETQYF
>TRBJ2-2|15|TRBD1|TRBV4-1|.
TGCGCCAGCAGCACGGGACAGGGTAACACCGGGGAGCTGTTTTTT
CASSTGQGNTGELFF
>TRBJ2-4|12|.|TRBV4-1|.
TGCGCCAGCAGCCAAGTGCTCGGGCCCCAGTACTTC
CASSQVLGPQYF
>TRBJ2-5|14|TRBD1|TRBV18|.
TGTGCCAGCTCAATACGACAGGGCCAAGAGACCCAGTACTTC
CASSIRQGQETQYF
>TRBJ2-2|15|TRBD2|TRBV5-4|few
TGTGCCAGCAGCTCGGCGGGAGGAAGCACCGGGGAGCTGTTTTTT
CASSSAGGSTGELFF
>TRBJ2-7|15|TRBD2|TRBV9|.
TGTGCCAGCAGCGTAGTCGCTAGCGGCAACTACGAGCAGTACTTC
CASSVVASGNYEQYF
>TRBJ1-2|13|.|TRBV24-1|.
TGTGCCACCAGTCTTACGGCAAACTATGGCTACACCTTC
CATSLTANYGYTF
>TRBJ1-2|13|.|TRBV7-9|.
TGTGCCAGCAGTCAAACGGACAGTTCCGGCTACACCTTC
CASSQTDSSGYTF
>TRBJ1-2|15|.|TRBV9|.
TGTGCCAGCAGCCCTTCGGGGGGTACTAACTATGGCTACACCTTC
CASSPSGGTNYGYTF
>TRBJ1-5|14|.|TRBV7-3|.
TGTGCCAGCAGTCGGTTACAGGGAAATCAGCCCCAGCATTTT
CASSRLQGNQPQHF
>TRBJ1-2|17|TRBD1|TRBV7-9|.
TGTGCCAGCAGCTTAAGGCTAGCGGGGGACAGGGCTCATGGCTACACCTTC
CASSLRLAGDRAHGYTF
>TRBJ1-5|13|.|TRBV20-1|few
TGCAGTGTTCAAAAATCGAGCAATCAGCCCCAGCATTTT
CSVQKSSNQPQHF
>TRBJ1-5|14|.|TRBV2|few
TGTGCCAGCAGTGAGTCCAGGGGCACTCAGCCCCAGCATTTT
CASSESRGTQPQHF
>TRBJ2-5|16|TRBD2|TRBV25-1|many
TGTGCCAGCAGTGAACCTGGACTAGCGGGAGGAGAGACCCAGTACTTC
CASSEPGLAGGETQYF
>TRBJ1-5|15|TRBD1|TRBV15|.
TGTGCCACCAGCCTTACGGGGGACAGGGGGCGCAATGAGCATTTT
CATSLTGDRGRNEHF
>TRBJ2-6|18|.|TRBV11-2|.
TGTGCCAGCAGCACGTTCAAGGGGCCGAGCTCTGGGGCCAACGTCCTGACTTTC
CASSTFKGPSSGANVLTF
>TRBJ2-5|13|.|TRBV19|.
TGTGCCAGTAGTATTACCTCCCGGGAGACCCAGTACTTC
CASSITSRETQYF
>TRBJ2-7|15|TRBD2|TRBV19|.
TGTGCCAGCAGTGTTAGCGGGAGTAGCTCCTACGAGCAGTACTTC
CASSVSGSSSYEQYF
>TRBJ2-5|16|TRBD1|TRBV6-5|few
TGTGCCAGCAGTCCACAGGGGGCGACGTACCAAGAGACCCAGTACTTC
CASSPQGATYQETQYF
>TRBJ2-7|11|TRBD2|TRBV7-2|few
TGTGCCAGCGGGGGGGCCTACGAGCAGTACTTC
CASGGAYEQYF
>TRBJ1-4|15|.|TRBV25-1|many
TGTGCCAGCAGTGAATCGGGTGCAACTAATGAAAAACTGTTTTTT
CASSESGATNEKLFF
>TRBJ1-4|13|.|TRBV6-5|many
TGTGCCAGCAGTTACTCCTCGGGAGGAAAACTGTTTTTT
CASSYSSGGKLFF
>TRBJ1-2|13|.|TRBV10-2|few
TGCGCCAGCAGTGAAGCTGGGTTATACGGCTACACCTTC
CASSEAGLYGYTF
>TRBJ1-1|15|TRBD1|TRBV5-8|many
TGTGCCAGCAGATTCTCCGGGACAGGGAGACCTGAAGCTTTCTTT
CASRFSGTGRPEAFF
>TRBJ1-6|15|TRBD1|TRBV5-8|.
TGTGCCAGCAGCCAAGCCGGGACAGATAATTCACCCCTCCACTTT
CASSQAGTDNSPLHF